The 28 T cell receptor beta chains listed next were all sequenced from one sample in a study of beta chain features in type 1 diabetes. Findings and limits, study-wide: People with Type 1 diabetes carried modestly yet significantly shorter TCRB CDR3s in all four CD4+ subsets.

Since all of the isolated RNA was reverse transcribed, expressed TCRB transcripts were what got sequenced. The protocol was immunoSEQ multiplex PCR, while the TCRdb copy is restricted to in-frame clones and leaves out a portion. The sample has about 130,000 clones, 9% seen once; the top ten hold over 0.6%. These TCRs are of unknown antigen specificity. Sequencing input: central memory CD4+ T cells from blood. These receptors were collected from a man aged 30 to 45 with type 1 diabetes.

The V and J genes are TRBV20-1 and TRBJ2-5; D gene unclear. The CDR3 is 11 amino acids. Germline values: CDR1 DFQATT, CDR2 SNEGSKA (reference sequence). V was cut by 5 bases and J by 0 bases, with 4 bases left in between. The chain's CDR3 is CSAWHQETQYF. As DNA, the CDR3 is TGCAGTGCTTGGCACCAAGAGACCCAGTACTTC.

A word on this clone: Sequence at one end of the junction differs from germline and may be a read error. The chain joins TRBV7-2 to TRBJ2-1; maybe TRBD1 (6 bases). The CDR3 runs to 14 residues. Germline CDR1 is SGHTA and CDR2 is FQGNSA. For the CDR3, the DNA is TGTGCCAGCAGCTCTCAATTCCTCCGGACAGCGGAGCTCTTC. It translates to CASSSQFLRTAELF. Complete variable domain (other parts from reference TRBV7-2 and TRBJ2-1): GAGVSQSPSNKVTEKGKDVELRCDPISGHTALYWYRQSLGQGLEFLIYFQGNSAPDKSGLPSDRFSAERTGGSVSTLTIQRTQQEDSAVYLCASSSQFLRTAELFGPGTRLTVL.

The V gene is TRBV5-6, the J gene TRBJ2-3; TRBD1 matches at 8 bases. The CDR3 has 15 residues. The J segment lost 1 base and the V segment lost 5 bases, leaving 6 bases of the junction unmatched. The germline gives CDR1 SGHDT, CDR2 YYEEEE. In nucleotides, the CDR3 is TGTGCCAGCAGGTCCGTGGGACAGGGCACAGATACGCAGTATTTT. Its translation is CASRSVGQGTDTQYF.

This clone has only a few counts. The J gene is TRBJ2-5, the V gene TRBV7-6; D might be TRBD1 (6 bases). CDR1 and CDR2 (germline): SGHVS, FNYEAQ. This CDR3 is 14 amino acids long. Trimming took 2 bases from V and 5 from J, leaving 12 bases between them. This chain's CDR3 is CASSLQWQGETQYF. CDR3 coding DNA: TGTGCCAGCAGCTTACAATGGCAGGGGGAGACCCAGTACTTC.

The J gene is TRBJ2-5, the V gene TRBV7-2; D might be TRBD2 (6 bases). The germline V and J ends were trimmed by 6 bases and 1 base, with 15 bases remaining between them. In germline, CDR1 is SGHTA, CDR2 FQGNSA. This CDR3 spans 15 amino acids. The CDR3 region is CASSPQLAVQETQYF. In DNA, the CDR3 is TGTGCCAGCAGTCCACAACTAGCTGTCCAAGAGACCCAGTACTTC. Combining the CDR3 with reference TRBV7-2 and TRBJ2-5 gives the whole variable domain GAGVSQSPSNKVTEKGKDVELRCDPISGHTALYWYRQSLGQGLEFLIYFQGNSAPDKSGLPSDRFSAERTGGSVSTLTIQRTQQEDSAVYLCASSPQLAVQETQYFGPGTRLLVL.

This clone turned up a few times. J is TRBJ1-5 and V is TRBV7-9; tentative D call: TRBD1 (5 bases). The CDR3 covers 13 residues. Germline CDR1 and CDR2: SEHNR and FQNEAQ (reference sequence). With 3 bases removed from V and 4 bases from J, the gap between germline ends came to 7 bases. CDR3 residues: CASSFGGNQPQHF. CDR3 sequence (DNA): TGTGCCAGCAGCTTTGGGGGGAATCAGCCCCAGCATTTT.

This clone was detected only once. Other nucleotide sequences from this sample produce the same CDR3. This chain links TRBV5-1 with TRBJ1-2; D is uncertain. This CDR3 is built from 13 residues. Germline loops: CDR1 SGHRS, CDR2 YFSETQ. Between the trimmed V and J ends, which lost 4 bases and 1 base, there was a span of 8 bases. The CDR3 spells CASSRTVNYGYTF. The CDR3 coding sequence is TGCGCCAGCAGCCGCACGGTTAACTATGGCTACACCTTC. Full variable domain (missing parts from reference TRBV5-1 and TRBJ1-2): KAGVTQTPRYLIKTRGQQVTLSCSPISGHRSVSWYQQTPGQGLQFLFEYFSETQRNKGNFPGRFSGRQFSNSRSEMNVSTLELGDSALYLCASSRTVNYGYTFGSGTRLTVV.

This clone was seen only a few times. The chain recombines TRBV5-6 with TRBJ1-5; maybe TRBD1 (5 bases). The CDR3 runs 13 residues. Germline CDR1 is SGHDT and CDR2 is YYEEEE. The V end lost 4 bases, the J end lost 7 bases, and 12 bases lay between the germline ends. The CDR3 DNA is TGTGCCAGCAGCCCTGGGGGGGGACAGCCCCAGCATTTT. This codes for CASSPGGGQPQHF.

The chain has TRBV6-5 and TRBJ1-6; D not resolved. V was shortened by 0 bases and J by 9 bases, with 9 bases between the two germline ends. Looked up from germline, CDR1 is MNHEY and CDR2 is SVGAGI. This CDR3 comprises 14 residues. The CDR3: CASSYSRFSSPLHF. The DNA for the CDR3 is TGTGCCAGCAGTTACTCGAGATTTAGTTCACCCCTCCACTTT.

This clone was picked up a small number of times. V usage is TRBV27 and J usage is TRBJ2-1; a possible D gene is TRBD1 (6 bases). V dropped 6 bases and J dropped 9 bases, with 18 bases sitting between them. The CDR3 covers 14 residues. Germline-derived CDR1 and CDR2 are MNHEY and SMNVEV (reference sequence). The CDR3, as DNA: TGTGCCAGCAGGCCACAGGGCGCGGGTAGTGAGCAGTTCTTC. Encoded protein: CASRPQGAGSEQFF.

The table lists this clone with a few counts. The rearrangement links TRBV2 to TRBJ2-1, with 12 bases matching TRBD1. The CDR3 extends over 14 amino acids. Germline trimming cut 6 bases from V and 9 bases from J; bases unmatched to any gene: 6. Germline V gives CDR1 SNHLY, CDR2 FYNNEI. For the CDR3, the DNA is TGTGCCAGCAGCCGGGACAGGGGGCTAAGTGAGCAGTTCTTC. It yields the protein CASSRDRGLSEQFF.

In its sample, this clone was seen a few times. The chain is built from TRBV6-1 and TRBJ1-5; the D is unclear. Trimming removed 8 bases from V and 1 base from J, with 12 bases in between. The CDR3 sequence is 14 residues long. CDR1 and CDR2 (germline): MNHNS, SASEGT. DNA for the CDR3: TGTGCCAGCGGCAAGCAGGCCAGCAATCAGCCCCAGCATTTT. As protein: CASGKQASNQPQHF.

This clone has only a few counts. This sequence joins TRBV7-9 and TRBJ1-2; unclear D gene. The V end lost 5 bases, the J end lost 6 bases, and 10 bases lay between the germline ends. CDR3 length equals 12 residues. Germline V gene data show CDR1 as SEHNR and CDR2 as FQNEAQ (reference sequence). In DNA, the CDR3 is TGTGCCAGCAGCCTTAGACAAGATGGCTACACCTTC. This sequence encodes CASSLRQDGYTF.

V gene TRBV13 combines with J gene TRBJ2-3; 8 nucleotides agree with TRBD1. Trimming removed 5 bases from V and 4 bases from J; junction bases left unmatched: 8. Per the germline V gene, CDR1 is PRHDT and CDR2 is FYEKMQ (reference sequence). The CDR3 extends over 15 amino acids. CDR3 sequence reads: CASSPQGGSADTQYF. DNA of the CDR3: TGTGCCAGCAGCCCACAGGGGGGTAGCGCAGATACGCAGTATTTT.

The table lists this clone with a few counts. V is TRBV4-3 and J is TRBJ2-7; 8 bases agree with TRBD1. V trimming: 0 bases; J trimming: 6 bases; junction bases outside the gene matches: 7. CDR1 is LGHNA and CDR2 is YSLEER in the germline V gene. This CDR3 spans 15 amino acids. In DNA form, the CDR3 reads TGCGCCAGCAGCCAAGACCCGACAGGGGAAGGCGAGCAGTACTTC. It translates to CASSQDPTGEGEQYF.

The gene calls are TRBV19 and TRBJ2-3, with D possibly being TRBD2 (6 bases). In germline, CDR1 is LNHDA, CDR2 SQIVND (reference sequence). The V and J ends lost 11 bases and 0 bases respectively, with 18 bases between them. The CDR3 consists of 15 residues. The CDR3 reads CAVGERGTSTDTQYF. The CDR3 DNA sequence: TGTGCCGTAGGGGAGCGCGGGACTAGCACAGATACGCAGTATTTT.

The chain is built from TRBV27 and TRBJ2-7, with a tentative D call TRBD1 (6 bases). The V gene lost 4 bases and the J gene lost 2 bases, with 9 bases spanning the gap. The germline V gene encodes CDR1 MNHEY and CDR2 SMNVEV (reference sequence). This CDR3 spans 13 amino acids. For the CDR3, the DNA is TGTGCCAGCAGTTCCCACAGGGCCTACGAGCAGTACTTC. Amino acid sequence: CASSSHRAYEQYF.

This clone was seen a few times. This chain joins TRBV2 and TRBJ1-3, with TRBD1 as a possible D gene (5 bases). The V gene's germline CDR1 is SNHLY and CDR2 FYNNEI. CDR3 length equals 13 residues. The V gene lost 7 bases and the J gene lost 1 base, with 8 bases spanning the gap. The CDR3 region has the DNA TGTGCCAGCACCGACAGTTCTGGAAACACCATATATTTT. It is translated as CASTDSSGNTIYF. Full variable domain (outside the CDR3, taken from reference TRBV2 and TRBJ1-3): EPEVTQTPSHQVTQMGQEVILRCVPISNHLYFYWYRQILGQKVEFLVSFYNNEISEKSEIFDDQFSVERPDGSNFTLKIRSTKLEDSAMYFCASTDSSGNTIYFGEGSWLTVV.

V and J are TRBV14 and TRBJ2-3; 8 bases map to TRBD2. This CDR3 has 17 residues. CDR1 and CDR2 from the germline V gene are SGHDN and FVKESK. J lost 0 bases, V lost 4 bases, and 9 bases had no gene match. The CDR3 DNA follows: TGTGCCAGCAGCCGCAGCAGCGGGGGCCCTAGCACAGATACGCAGTATTTT. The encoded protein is CASSRSSGGPSTDTQYF.

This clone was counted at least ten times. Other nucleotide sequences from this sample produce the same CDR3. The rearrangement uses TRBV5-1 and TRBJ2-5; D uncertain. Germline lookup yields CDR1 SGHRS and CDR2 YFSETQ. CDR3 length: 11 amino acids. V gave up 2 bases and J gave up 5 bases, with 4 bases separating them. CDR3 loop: CASSFEETQYF. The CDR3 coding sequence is TGCGCCAGCAGCTTTGAGGAGACCCAGTACTTC.

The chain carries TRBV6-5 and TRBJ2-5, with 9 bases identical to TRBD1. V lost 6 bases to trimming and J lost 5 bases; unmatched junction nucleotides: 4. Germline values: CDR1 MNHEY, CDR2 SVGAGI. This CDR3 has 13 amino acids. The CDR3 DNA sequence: TGTGCCAGCAGCCGGGACAGGGAGGAGACCCAGTACTTC. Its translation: CASSRDREETQYF.

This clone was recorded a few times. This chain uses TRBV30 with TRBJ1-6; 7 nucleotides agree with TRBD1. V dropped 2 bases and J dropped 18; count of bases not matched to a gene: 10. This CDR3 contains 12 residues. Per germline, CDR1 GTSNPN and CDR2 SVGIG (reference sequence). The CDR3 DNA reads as TGTGCCTGGAGTATACCAGGGGGTTATTGCCACTTT. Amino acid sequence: CAWSIPGGYCHF.

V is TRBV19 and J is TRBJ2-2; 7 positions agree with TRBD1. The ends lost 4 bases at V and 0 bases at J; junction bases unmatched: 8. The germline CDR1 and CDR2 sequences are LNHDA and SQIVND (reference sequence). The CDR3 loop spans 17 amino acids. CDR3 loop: CASSKTGTRTNTGELFF. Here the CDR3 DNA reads TGTGCCAGTAGTAAGACAGGGACCCGAACGAACACCGGGGAGCTGTTTTTT. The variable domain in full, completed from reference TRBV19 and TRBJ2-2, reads DGGITQSPKYLFRKEGQNVTLSCEQNLNHDAMYWYRQDPGQGLRLIYYSQIVNDFQKGDIAEGYSVSREKKESFPLTVTSAQKNPTAFYLCASSKTGTRTNTGELFFGEGSRLTVL.

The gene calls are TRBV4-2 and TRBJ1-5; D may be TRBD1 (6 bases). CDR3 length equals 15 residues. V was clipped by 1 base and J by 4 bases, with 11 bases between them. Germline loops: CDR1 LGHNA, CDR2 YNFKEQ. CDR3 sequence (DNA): TGTGCCAGCAGCCAAGCGGACAGTACAAATCAGCCCCAGCATTTT. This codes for CASSQADSTNQPQHF.

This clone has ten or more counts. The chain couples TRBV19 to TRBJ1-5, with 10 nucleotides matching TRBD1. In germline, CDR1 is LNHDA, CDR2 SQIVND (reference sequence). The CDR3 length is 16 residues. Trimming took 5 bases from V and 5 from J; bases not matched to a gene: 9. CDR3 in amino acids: CASSRTSGTGDQPQHF. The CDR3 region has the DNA TGTGCCAGTAGTCGCACGTCCGGGACAGGGGATCAGCCCCAGCATTTT.

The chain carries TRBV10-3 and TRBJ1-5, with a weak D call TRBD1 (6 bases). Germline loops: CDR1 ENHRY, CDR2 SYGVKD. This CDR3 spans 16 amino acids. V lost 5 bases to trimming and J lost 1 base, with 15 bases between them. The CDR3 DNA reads TGTGCCATCAGTACCCAGGACAGAAGGAGCAATCAGCCCCAGCATTTT. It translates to CAISTQDRRSNQPQHF.

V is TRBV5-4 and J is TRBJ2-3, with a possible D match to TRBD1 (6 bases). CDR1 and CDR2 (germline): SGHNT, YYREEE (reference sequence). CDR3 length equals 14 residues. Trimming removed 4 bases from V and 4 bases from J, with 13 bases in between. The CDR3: CASSQEGVPDTQYF. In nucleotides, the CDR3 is TGTGCCAGCAGCCAAGAGGGGGTCCCAGATACGCAGTATTTT.

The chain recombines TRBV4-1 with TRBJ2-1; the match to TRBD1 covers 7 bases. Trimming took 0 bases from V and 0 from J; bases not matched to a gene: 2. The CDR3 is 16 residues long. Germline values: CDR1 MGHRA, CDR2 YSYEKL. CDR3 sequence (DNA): TGCGCCAGCAGCCAAGACGACAGGGACTCCTACAATGAGCAGTTCTTC. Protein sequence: CASSQDDRDSYNEQFF.